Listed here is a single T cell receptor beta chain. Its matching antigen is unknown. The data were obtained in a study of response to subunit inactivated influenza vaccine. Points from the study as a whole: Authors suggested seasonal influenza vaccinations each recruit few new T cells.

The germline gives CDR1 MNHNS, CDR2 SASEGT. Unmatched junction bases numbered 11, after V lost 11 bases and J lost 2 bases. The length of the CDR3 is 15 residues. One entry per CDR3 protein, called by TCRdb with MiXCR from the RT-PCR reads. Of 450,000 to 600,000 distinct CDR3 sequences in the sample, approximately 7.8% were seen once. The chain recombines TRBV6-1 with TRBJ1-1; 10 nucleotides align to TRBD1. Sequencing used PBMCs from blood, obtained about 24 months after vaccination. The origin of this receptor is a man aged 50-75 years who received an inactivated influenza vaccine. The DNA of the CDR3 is TGTGCCGGACGGGGGGGACAGGGGTCCAACACTGAAGCTTTCTTT. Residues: CAGRGGQGSNTEAFF.